Sequencing of this T cell receptor beta chain was carried out in a study of blood T cells in healthy people across ages. General study findings and limits: More naive CD4+ cells and higher diversity were found in long-lived than in aged donors. Observed TCR beta diversity per million T cells went down as age went up. This fall followed a roughly linear course with age.

CDR3 length: 13 residues. Germline V gene sequence: CDR1 DFQATT, CDR2 SNEGSKA (reference sequence). Whenever a sample was processed, at least 6.5 million PBMCs were isolated. A few counts support this clonotype. As yet, its antigen is unknown. The use of a sample-barcoded 5' primer and a J-beta primer mix characterized a second PCR of roughly 6 to 12 cycles. Each cDNA molecule, via a template-switch adaptor with 12 random nucleotides, was tagged. TCRdb reprocessed the 5' RACE reads with MiXCR, giving one entry per CDR3 protein. Among over 1,500,000 distinct CDR3 sequences listed, around 40% were seen once.

The TCR originated in a human donor in good health. The sequenced sample was blood. The rearrangement joins TRBV20-1 to TRBJ2-4; 7 bases align to TRBD1. The J call may be faulty, since TRBJ2-7 better matches the DNA end. CDR3 in amino acids: CSAETGFSYEQYF. The CDR3 nucleotides read TGCAGTGCTGAGACAGGGTTCTCTTACGAGCAGTACTTC.